This T cell receptor beta chain was observed in a study of early stage breast cancer tumors. Study-level background: Most invasive tumors, about 75% of the 16, were ER+/PR+/HER2-. Eight or nine ER+/PR+/HER2- tumors were invasive ductal; a few were invasive lobular.

Blood replicates held 0.5 ug DNA, tumor or normal breast roughly 1.5 ug, two each. Sequenced by immunoSEQ multiplex PCR; TCRdb stores in-frame clones only, minus some. The data contain 45,000 to 60,000 clones, 85% to 95% of them singletons. Notes on this clone: The antigen is not known.

Study findings and constraints: Enriched TCRB sequences shared across patients were mostly commonly generated sequences.

Germline values: CDR1 SGHTA, CDR2 FQGNSA. V lost 5 bases, J lost 5 bases, and 6 bases stayed unmatched. The CDR3 length is 14 residues. This sequence was found in a person aged 65 to 85 with breast cancer. The chain uses TRBV7-2 and TRBJ1-2; 9 bases are shared with TRBD1. Material for sequencing was blood. The CDR3 loop reads CASSTGGYTYGYTF. Here the CDR3 DNA reads TGTGCCAGCAGCACAGGGGGCTACACGTATGGCTACACCTTC.